This T cell receptor (beta chain) was profiled in a study of siplizumab effects on memory and regulatory T cells. Study observations and caveats: Whether the proliferating Tregs (from siplizumab cultures) were suppressive was not confirmed.

In its sample, this clone was seen once. Antigen: not known. Using immunoSEQ multiplex PCR, the repertoire was profiled, and TCRdb retains in-frame clones only, with some absent. This table holds about 52,000 clones, 95% to 98% found once. This CDR3 has 13 amino acids. Germline-derived CDR1 and CDR2 are MNHNS and SASEGT. Trimming took off 1 base at V and 3 bases at J, with 4 bases between the two ends. This sequence was found in a human donor in good health. The sample consisted of naive CD4+ T cells sorted from blood. J is TRBJ1-5 and V is TRBV6-1; D uncertain. CDR3: CASSEGLNQPQHF. The DNA for the CDR3 is TGTGCCAGCAGTGAAGGGCTCAATCAGCCCCAGCATTTT.